This T cell receptor (beta chain) was profiled in a study of Ad26.COV2.S vaccination and SARS-CoV-2 variants. Findings and limits, study-wide: The authors reported substantial breadth in spike-specific CD8+ and CD4+ T cell responses after vaccination.

Notes on this clone: Its specificity is unknown.

Method: immunoSEQ multiplex PCR; TCRdb's copy keeps in-frame clones and lacks some. This sample yields roughly 92,000 clones, of which 82% are seen a single time; 15% to 20% belongs to the top ten. The V gene's germline CDR1 is MDHEN and CDR2 SYDVKM. This CDR3 has 13 residues. With 6 bases clipped from V and 4 bases from J, the junction kept 6 bases outside the gene matches. The chain couples TRBV28 to TRBJ2-7; 7 bases agree with TRBD1. The TCR was taken from a human donor who had recovered from COVID-19. The starting material was peripheral blood, obtained after recovery from COVID-19. CDR3 residues: CASSERTGYEQYF. The CDR3 nucleotides read TGTGCCAGCAGCGAACGGACAGGTTACGAGCAGTACTTC.